The 2 T cell receptor beta chains below all came from one sample that was sequenced in a study of tumor and adjacent non-tumor tissue in lung cancer. The template was RNA from unsorted bulk tissue. The library came from three nested PCR rounds adapted from ARM-PCR protocols. Using its own MiXCR run on the multiplex PCR reads, TCRdb lists one record per CDR3 protein. Counted here are about 93,000 distinct CDR3 sequences, 61% occurring once; the ten biggest clones make up about 16%. The sample taken for sequencing was lung tumor tissue. All receptors derive from a man aged 70 or older with non-small cell lung cancer.

Details on this clonotype: Given the absence of the conserved phenylalanine or tryptophan at the CDR3 end, a read error is likely. The rearrangement uses TRBV11-2 and TRBJ2-7; D is perhaps TRBD2 (5 bases). Germline lookup yields CDR1 SGHAT and CDR2 FQNNGV. The V end lost 1 base, the J end lost 3 bases, and 10 bases lay between the germline ends. This CDR3 contains 14 residues. This CDR3 reads CASSLGDGNYEQYI. CDR3 bases: TGTGCCAGCAGCTTAGGAGACGGGAACTACGAGCAGTACATC.

This clonotype is a singleton in its sample. At one boundary the junction diverges from the germline segment, which might be a read error. The rearrangement uses TRBV10-2 and TRBJ2-2, with D perhaps assigned TRBD1 or TRBD2 (5 bases each). Germline-derived CDR1 and CDR2 are WSHSY and SAAADI. This CDR3 is built from 15 residues. For the CDR3, the DNA is TGTGCCAGCAGTCGATCAGGGAAAGGCACCGGGAAGCTGTTTTTT. It codes for CASSRSGKGTGKLFF.